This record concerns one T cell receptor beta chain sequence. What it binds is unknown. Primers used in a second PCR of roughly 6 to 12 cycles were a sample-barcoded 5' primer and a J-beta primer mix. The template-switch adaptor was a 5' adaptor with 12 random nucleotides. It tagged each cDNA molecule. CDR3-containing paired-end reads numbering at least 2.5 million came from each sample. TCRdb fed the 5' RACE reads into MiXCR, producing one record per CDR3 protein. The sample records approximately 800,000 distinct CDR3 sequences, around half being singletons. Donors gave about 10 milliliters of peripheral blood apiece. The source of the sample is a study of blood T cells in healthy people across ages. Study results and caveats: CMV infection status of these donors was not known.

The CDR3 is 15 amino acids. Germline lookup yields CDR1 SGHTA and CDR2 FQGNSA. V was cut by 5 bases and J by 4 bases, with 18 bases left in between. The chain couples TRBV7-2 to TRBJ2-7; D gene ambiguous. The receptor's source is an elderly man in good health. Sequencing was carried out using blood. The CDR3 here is CASSQIGRTQYEQYF. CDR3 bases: TGTGCCAGCAGCCAGATAGGCCGGACCCAATACGAGCAGTACTTC.